This entry lists 28 T cell receptor beta chains sequenced from one sample in a study of cytomegalovirus exposure and HLA in healthy donors. The PCR ran on 60 Vbeta and 13 Jbeta primers. Clones were read by immunoSEQ multiplex PCR, and TCRdb kept only the in-frame ones, dropping some. The sample includes some 200,000 clones, 75% to 90% of them seen just once. Sequenced input: PBMCs. These receptors came from a boy aged 2 to 10 in good health and CMV-seronegative.

This clone occurred a few times. This rearrangement joins TRBV4-1 to TRBJ2-6, with TRBD2 as a possible D gene (5 bases). The CDR3 has 17 amino acids. Trimming removed 2 bases at V and 1 base at J, with 12 bases between. In germline, CDR1 is MGHRA, CDR2 YSYEKL. CDR3 sequence (DNA): TGCGCCAGCAGCCAAACCCAGCGGCGGTCTGGGGCCAACGTCCTGACTTTC. Its protein product is CASSQTQRRSGANVLTF.

The V call is TRBV10-3, the J call TRBJ1-2; D is undetermined. V gave up 4 bases and J gave up 3 bases, with 18 bases separating them. This CDR3 has 16 amino acids. Germline CDR1 is ENHRY and CDR2 is SYGVKD. The CDR3 region is CAISALFPYSDYGYTF. The DNA for the CDR3 is TGTGCCATCAGTGCGTTATTTCCCTATTCTGACTATGGCTACACCTTC.

This clone turned up a few times. The chain recombines TRBV30 with TRBJ1-1; no definite D call. The CDR3 spans 14 residues. The germline gives CDR1 GTSNPN, CDR2 SVGIG (reference sequence). V dropped 0 bases and J dropped 0 bases, with 8 bases sitting between them. The CDR3 sequence is CAWSVLRVNTEAFF. The CDR3 nucleotides are TGTGCCTGGAGTGTACTTAGAGTGAACACTGAAGCTTTCTTT.

J is TRBJ1-2 and V is TRBV29-1; possible D gene TRBD1, 6 bases. Germline V gene lookup returns CDR1 SQVTM and CDR2 ANQGSEA. The V gene lost 3 bases and the J gene lost 9 bases, with 20 bases spanning the gap. The CDR3 extends over 14 amino acids. The CDR3 protein is CSVDPGQSLRSYTF. The CDR3 DNA is TGCAGCGTTGACCCTGGACAGTCCCTGCGTAGCTACACCTTC.

The genes are TRBV21-1 and TRBJ1-3. TRBV21-1 is a pseudogene segment. The length of the CDR3 is 18 residues. The CDR3 here is CASSPADRGGRNGNTIYF. Written as DNA, the CDR3 is TGTGCCAGCAGCCCGGCCGATAGGGGAGGCAGAAATGGAAACACCATATATTTT.

In regard to this clone: One junction end does not reproduce the germline sequence, and a read error may be involved. The chain is built from TRBV19 and TRBJ1-1, with TRBD1 matching over 7 bases. CDR1 and CDR2 (germline): LNHDA, SQIVND (reference sequence). This CDR3 is 16 amino acids long. In DNA, the CDR3 is TGTGTCAGTAGTATTATAGGGACAGCCATGAACACTGAAGCTTTCTTT. It codes for CVSSIIGTAMNTEAFF.

This chain uses TRBV7-2 with TRBJ2-1; D perhaps matches TRBD2 (5 bases). V was pared by 0 bases and J by 9 bases, with 9 bases between. Germline V gives CDR1 SGHTA, CDR2 FQGNSA. The CDR3 sequence is 13 residues long. The CDR3, as DNA: TGTGCCAGCAGCTTAGCGGGAGCGAGTGAGCAGTTCTTC. It codes for CASSLAGASEQFF. Drawing the rest from reference TRBV7-2 and TRBJ2-1, the complete variable domain is GAGVSQSPSNKVTEKGKDVELRCDPISGHTALYWYRQSLGQGLEFLIYFQGNSAPDKSGLPSDRFSAERTGGSVSTLTIQRTQQEDSAVYLCASSLAGASEQFFGPGTRLTVL.

The chain carries TRBV30 and TRBJ1-2, with 9 bases fitting TRBD1. CDR3 length equals 17 residues. From germline, CDR1 is GTSNPN and CDR2 SVGIG (reference sequence). Trimming took 2 bases from V and 2 from J; bases not matched to a gene: 12. CDR3: CAWSRYLQGAGNYGYTF. In DNA form, the CDR3 reads TGTGCCTGGAGTCGCTATCTACAGGGGGCAGGGAACTATGGCTACACCTTC.

The V call is TRBV7-9, the J call TRBJ2-3; unclear D gene. CDR1 is SEHNR, CDR2 FQNEAQ, per germline (reference sequence). The CDR3 has 15 residues. The V end lost 1 base, the J end lost 0 bases, and 8 bases lay between the germline ends. The CDR3 loop is CASSLEPSSTDTQYF. The CDR3 nucleotides are TGTGCCAGCAGCTTAGAGCCGTCTAGCACAGATACGCAGTATTTT.

This clone was seen more than once but under ten times. The rearrangement links TRBV5-6 to TRBJ1-2; tentatively, D is TRBD1 (5 bases). Germline CDR1 SGHDT, CDR2 YYEEEE. With 7 bases removed from V and 5 bases from J, the gap between germline ends came to 12 bases. There are 12 residues in the CDR3. CDR3 nucleotides: TGTGCCAGCGGGGCGAGGAGTTATGGCTACACCTTC. Translated: CASGARSYGYTF.

CDR3 DNA: TGTGCCAGTAGTATAGTGTCACTAGCGGGGTGGGATGAGCAGTTCTTC. Its translation: CASSIVSLAGWDEQFF. The chain combines TRBV19 with TRBJ2-1; 10 nucleotides line up with TRBD2. This CDR3 region has 16 residues. Germline CDR1 and CDR2: LNHDA and SQIVND (reference sequence). The V gene end was trimmed by 1 base and the J gene end by 8 bases; junction bases not matched to a gene: 8.

The V gene is TRBV6-5, the J gene TRBJ1-2, with 7 bases lining up with TRBD1. This CDR3 has 15 amino acids. The V gene end was trimmed by 1 base and the J gene end by 1 base; junction bases not matched to a gene: 3. Germline loops: CDR1 MNHEY, CDR2 SVGAGI. In DNA form, the CDR3 reads TGTGCCAGCAGTTACTTGACAGGGCTTAACTATGGCTACACCTTC. This sequence encodes CASSYLTGLNYGYTF.

This chain links TRBV5-4 with TRBJ2-7; D possibly corresponds to TRBD2 (6 bases). Germline-derived CDR1 and CDR2 are SGHNT and YYREEE (reference sequence). Deletions cut 4 bases from V and 0 bases from J, with 14 bases between. The length of the CDR3 is 15 residues. CDR3 DNA: TGTGCCAGCAGCCCCTCCAGCGGGCACTCCTACGAGCAGTACTTC. Translation: CASSPSSGHSYEQYF.

The chain has TRBV11-1 and TRBJ2-7; D not certain. The CDR3 totals 14 residues. CDR1 and CDR2 from the germline V gene are SGHAT and FQDESV (reference sequence). Trimming cost V 1 base and J 0 bases, with 7 bases left between them. The CDR3 reads CASSLGYSSYEQYF. DNA for the CDR3: TGTGCCAGCAGCTTAGGTTACAGCTCCTACGAGCAGTACTTC.

The chain combines TRBV19 with TRBJ2-1, with TRBD1 matching 7 bases. After removal of 3 bases from V and 6 bases from J, the junction contained 8 bases not matched to a gene. Germline CDR1 LNHDA, CDR2 SQIVND (reference sequence). The CDR3 sequence is 15 residues long. CDR3 protein: CASSMAQGHSNEQFF. The CDR3 DNA reads as TGTGCCAGTAGTATGGCACAGGGGCATAGCAATGAGCAGTTCTTC. The full variable domain, its missing parts supplied by reference TRBV19 and TRBJ2-1, is DGGITQSPKYLFRKEGQNVTLSCEQNLNHDAMYWYRQDPGQGLRLIYYSQIVNDFQKGDIAEGYSVSREKKESFPLTVTSAQKNPTAFYLCASSMAQGHSNEQFFGPGTRLTVL.

This clone was counted once. The chain employs TRBV12-5 and TRBJ2-2, with D perhaps matching TRBD2 (6 bases). The CDR3 length is 16 residues. Germline CDR1 reads LGHNT; CDR2 reads FRNRAP. V lost 5 bases, J lost 4 bases, and 17 bases lay in between. DNA of the CDR3: TGTGCTAGTGGTCTCCCATCGCGGGGATTCACCGGGGAGCTGTTTTTT. Protein product: CASGLPSRGFTGELFF.

The chain carries TRBV19 and TRBJ1-5, with D tentatively TRBD1 (6 bases). CDR1 is LNHDA and CDR2 is SQIVND in the germline V gene (reference sequence). V was pared by 1 base and J by 5 bases, with 9 bases between. The CDR3 totals 14 residues. Written as DNA, the CDR3 is TGTGCCAGTAGTATAGGGGGGCGGGATCAGCCCCAGCATTTT. Protein: CASSIGGRDQPQHF.

This chain connects TRBV7-6 to TRBJ2-6, with 8 bases lining up with TRBD1. The CDR3 consists of 17 residues. Germline V gene lookup returns CDR1 SGHVS and CDR2 FNYEAQ. With 10 bases clipped from V and 0 bases from J, the junction kept 11 bases outside the gene matches. The CDR3 bases are TGTGCCACCGTCCGTGCGGACAGGGACTCTGGGGCCAACGTCCTGACTTTC. It yields the protein CATVRADRDSGANVLTF.

V and J are TRBV6-6 and TRBJ1-2; TRBD1 might be the D (6 bases). This CDR3 comprises 13 residues. Germline values: CDR1 MNHNY, CDR2 SVGAGI (reference sequence). Trimming cost V 6 bases and J 3 bases, with 11 bases left between them. The CDR3 DNA sequence: TGTGCCAGCAGCCTCAGGACAGACTATGGCTACACCTTC. Residues: CASSLRTDYGYTF.

This chain connects TRBV7-9 to TRBJ1-2, with 7 bases identical to TRBD1. Per the germline V gene, CDR1 is SEHNR and CDR2 is FQNEAQ (reference sequence). The ends lost 4 bases at V and 1 base at J; junction bases unmatched: 9. The CDR3 loop spans 16 amino acids. Written as DNA, the CDR3 is TGTGCCAGCAGCTCTAGGACAGGAGACAATAACTATGGCTACACCTTC. This translates into CASSSRTGDNNYGYTF.

The gene calls are TRBV19 and TRBJ1-1, with 8 bases fitting TRBD1. The CDR3 is 15 residues long. Germline V lookup: CDR1 LNHDA, CDR2 SQIVND (reference sequence). Germline trimming cut 7 bases from V and 1 base from J; bases unmatched to any gene: 8. CDR3 residues: CASTNPGTGNTEAFF. CDR3 coding DNA: TGTGCCAGTACTAATCCCGGGACAGGGAACACTGAAGCTTTCTTT.

This chain uses TRBV13 with TRBJ2-7; possible D gene TRBD2, 7 bases. The CDR3 totals 13 residues. Trimming stripped 9 bases from V and 3 bases from J, with 15 bases between. From germline, CDR1 is PRHDT and CDR2 FYEKMQ (reference sequence). CDR3 coding DNA: TGTGCCAGTTTCCGGGGGGCTCTCTACGAGCAGTACTTC. The encoded protein is CASFRGALYEQYF.

The V and J genes are TRBV5-1 and TRBJ1-1; tentative D call: TRBD1 (5 bases). Germline V gene data show CDR1 as SGHRS and CDR2 as YFSETQ. This CDR3 contains 14 residues. Between the trimmed V and J ends, which lost 4 bases and 1 base, there was a span of 11 bases. DNA for the CDR3: TGCGCCAGCAGCGGGGACGGGAGGAACACTGAAGCTTTCTTT. It specifies CASSGDGRNTEAFF.

The V gene is TRBV27, the J gene TRBJ2-1, with TRBD2 identical over 10 bases. The CDR3 extends over 15 amino acids. Germline V lookup: CDR1 MNHEY, CDR2 SMNVEV (reference sequence). J gave up 4 bases and V 0 bases, and 0 bases lay outside the gene matches. CDR3 sequence reads: CASSLSLAGYNEQFF. CDR3 sequence (DNA): TGTGCCAGCAGTTTATCACTAGCGGGATACAATGAGCAGTTCTTC.

This clone was seen more than once but under ten times. The genes are TRBV27 and TRBJ1-1; D remains ambiguous. Germline CDR1 MNHEY, CDR2 SMNVEV (reference sequence). The CDR3 spans 13 residues. The germline V and J ends were trimmed by 9 bases and 0 bases, with 11 bases remaining between them. The CDR3 coding sequence is TGTGCCAGTTCGGGGTTCATGAACACTGAAGCTTTCTTT. Its protein product is CASSGFMNTEAFF.

The gene calls are TRBV6-1 and TRBJ2-5; 14 bases map to TRBD2. The CDR3 length is 15 residues. Losses at the gene ends were 7 bases for V and 4 bases for J; bases not matched to a gene: 5. Germline CDR1 and CDR2: MNHNS and SASEGT. The CDR3 protein is CASKSGLAGGETQYF. The CDR3 nucleotides are TGTGCCAGCAAATCTGGACTAGCGGGAGGAGAGACCCAGTACTTC.

This chain connects TRBV6-1 to TRBJ2-7; D not certain. Germline CDR1 and CDR2: MNHNS and SASEGT. CDR3 size: 14 residues. Trimming removed 3 bases at V and 2 bases at J, with 11 bases between. CDR3: CASSDQTSAYEQYF. CDR3 nucleotides: TGTGCCAGCAGTGACCAGACATCGGCCTACGAGCAGTACTTC.

The chain recombines TRBV27 with TRBJ2-1; 15 nucleotides align to TRBD2. CDR1 and CDR2 from the germline V gene are MNHEY and SMNVEV (reference sequence). After removal of 5 bases from V and 7 bases from J, the junction contained 6 bases not matched to a gene. The CDR3 is 16 residues long. This CDR3 reads CASSRGTSGRWNEQFF. CDR3 nucleotides: TGTGCCAGCAGTAGAGGGACTAGCGGGAGGTGGAATGAGCAGTTCTTC.